The 20 T cell receptor beta chains below come from one sample, sequenced in a study of T cell responses to AZD1222 COVID-19 vaccine (dated by TCRdb to the early 2020s). Library preparation used the immunoSEQ multiplex PCR assay. Drawn from immuneACCESS, this table holds only the in-frame rearrangements with V and J called that TCRdb kept. Clones are partly lost; checked studies trace under half to an unresolved V gene and leave the rest unexplained. This sample has tens of thousands of clones in its table, and roughly 87% of those were observed once. Together, the top ten hold 5.3% of the sample. What this sample's time point label stands for: about 28 days (+/-7) after the second vaccine dose. The material sequenced was peripheral blood, taken 28 days after the second AZD1222 dose. These receptors were collected from an adult who received the AZD1222 COVID-19 vaccine.

This sequence joins TRBV6-5 and TRBJ2-7, with no clear D. CDR3 size: 13 residues. In germline, CDR1 is MNHEY, CDR2 SVGAGI. Trimming removed 2 bases at V and 3 bases at J, with 8 bases between. CDR3 bases: TGTGCCAGCAGTTACGCATACGGCTACGAGCAGTACGTC. Encoded protein: CASSYAYGYEQYV.

The chain joins TRBV6-5 to TRBJ2-6; 9 bases agree with TRBD1. Germline assignment: CDR1 MNHEY and CDR2 SVGAGI. The CDR3 is 15 amino acids. V was pared by 6 bases and J by 3 bases, with 3 bases of the junction left unmatched. The CDR3 DNA follows: TGTGCCAGCAGCGGACAGGGGTTTGGGGCCAACGTCCTGACTTTC. Protein: CASSGQGFGANVLTF.

The chain employs TRBV10-3 and TRBJ2-1; 7 nucleotides align to TRBD1. The V segment lost 8 bases and the J segment 2 bases; nucleotides outside the gene matches: 9. The CDR3 extends over 15 amino acids. The germline CDR1 and CDR2 sequences are ENHRY and SYGVKD. The CDR3 DNA reads as TGTGCCATCGGGGCAGGGGGACGCACCTACAATGAGCAGTTCTTC. Protein product: CAIGAGGRTYNEQFF.

The rearrangement uses TRBV5-1 and TRBJ1-2; D not resolved. CDR3 size: 14 residues. Germline V lookup: CDR1 SGHRS, CDR2 YFSETQ. Trimming removed 6 bases from V and 5 bases from J, with 17 bases in between. The CDR3 nucleotides are TGCGCCAGCACGCCTCGGTCCGGCCCATATGGCTACACCTTC. Encoded protein: CASTPRSGPYGYTF.

The chain is built from TRBV4-1 and TRBJ1-5; 7 nucleotides align to TRBD1. From germline, CDR1 is MGHRA and CDR2 YSYEKL. This CDR3 contains 13 residues. With V trimmed by 4 bases and J by 4 bases, 1 base remained unmatched. CDR3: CASSRDSNQPQHF. CDR3 nucleotides: TGCGCCAGCAGCCGGGACAGTAATCAGCCCCAGCATTTT.

The CDR3 spells CASSTPGPNTEAFF. In DNA, the CDR3 is TGTGCCAGTAGTACCCCCGGGCCGAACACTGAAGCTTTCTTT. V usage is TRBV19 and J usage is TRBJ1-1; D is unresolved. CDR3 size: 14 residues. The V end was cut by 4 bases, the J end by 1 base, with 10 bases between. The germline V gene has CDR1 LNHDA and CDR2 SQIVND (reference sequence).

This clone has a single count. The chain links TRBV6-5 to TRBJ1-4; tentative D call: TRBD1 (6 bases). Germline lookup yields CDR1 MNHEY and CDR2 SVGAGI. Trimming stripped 0 bases from V and 8 bases from J, with 16 bases between. The CDR3 runs to 16 residues. The CDR3 DNA sequence: TGTGCCAGCAGTTACTCAGGGTCAGGGGCTGACGAAAAACTGTTTTTT. Translation gives CASSYSGSGADEKLFF.

The gene calls are TRBV15 and TRBJ1-3; 9 positions agree with TRBD1. The V and J ends lost 9 bases and 4 bases, in that order; junction bases with no gene match: 7. The CDR3 consists of 14 residues. Looked up from germline, CDR1 is LNHNV and CDR2 is YYDKDF (reference sequence). DNA of the CDR3: TGTGCCACACATACAGGGGGCTCGGGAAACACCATATATTTT. Its translation is CATHTGGSGNTIYF. Using reference TRBV15 and TRBJ1-3 for the parts outside the CDR3, the full variable domain is DAMVIQNPRYQVTQFGKPVTLSCSQTLNHNVMYWYQQKSSQAPKLLFHYYDKDFNNEADTPDNFQSRRPNTSFCFLDIRSPGLGDTAMYLCATHTGGSGNTIYFGEGSWLTVV.

This clone was seen a single time. This chain joins TRBV15 and TRBJ2-3, with 8 bases identical to TRBD2. V lost 0 bases, J lost 0 bases, and 8 bases stayed unmatched. Per the germline V gene, CDR1 is LNHNV and CDR2 is YYDKDF (reference sequence). The CDR3 contains 18 residues. The CDR3 spells CATSRDEGGGWSTDTQYF. CDR3 nucleotide sequence: TGTGCCACCAGCAGAGATGAGGGCGGGGGGTGGAGCACAGATACGCAGTATTTT.

This chain joins TRBV7-8 and TRBJ2-7; perhaps D is TRBD1 or TRBD2 (5 bases each). This CDR3 comprises 15 residues. The V end lost 2 bases, the J end lost 0 bases, and 11 bases lay between the germline ends. Germline values: CDR1 SGHVS, CDR2 FQNEAQ. The CDR3, as DNA: TGTGCCAGCAGCTTATGGGGACCGAGCTCCTACGAGCAGTACGTC. Translation: CASSLWGPSSYEQYV.

The V call is TRBV6-5, the J call TRBJ2-7, with 8 bases aligning to TRBD1. CDR1 and CDR2 (germline): MNHEY, SVGAGI. V gave up 0 bases and J gave up 6 bases; unmatched junction bases: 4. The CDR3 is made up of 14 amino acids. The chain's CDR3 is CASSYSSGTGEQYV. The CDR3 DNA reads TGTGCCAGCAGTTACTCCTCCGGGACAGGCGAGCAGTACGTC.

CDR3 protein: CASSSLQGNTEAFF. CDR3 DNA: TGTGCCAGCAGTTCTTTACAGGGAAACACTGAAGCTTTCTTT. J is TRBJ1-1 and V is TRBV27; TRBD1 is a possible D gene (6 bases). Germline-derived CDR1 and CDR2 are MNHEY and SMNVEV (reference sequence). The V end lost 4 bases, the J end lost 2 bases, and 11 bases lay between the germline ends. This CDR3 has 14 amino acids.

The rearrangement joins TRBV5-1 to TRBJ2-7; 10 nucleotides agree with TRBD1. Germline V lookup: CDR1 SGHRS, CDR2 YFSETQ. CDR3 length: 14 amino acids. Losses at the gene ends were 4 bases for V and 2 bases for J; bases not matched to a gene: 3. In DNA form, the CDR3 reads TGCGCCAGCAGCATGGGACAGGGGCCCTACGAGCAGTACTTC. Protein product: CASSMGQGPYEQYF.

V is TRBV4-1 and J is TRBJ1-2; weak D call: TRBD1 (5 bases). This CDR3 region has 15 residues. CDR1 and CDR2 (germline): MGHRA, YSYEKL. V was cut by 4 bases and J by 2 bases, with 14 bases left in between. The CDR3 reads CASSPQPRENYGYTF. CDR3 nucleotide sequence: TGCGCCAGCAGCCCTCAGCCCAGGGAGAACTATGGCTACACCTTC.

V and J are TRBV24-1 and TRBJ1-1; the D is unclear. This CDR3 has 12 residues. The ends were cut back, 3 bases at V and 7 bases at J, with 8 bases in the middle. The germline V gene encodes CDR1 KGHDR and CDR2 SFDVKD. CDR3 protein: CATSDNTREAFF. CDR3 sequence (DNA): TGTGCCACCAGTGATAATACACGTGAAGCTTTCTTT.

The chain has TRBV29-1 and TRBJ1-1, with a weak D call TRBD1 (5 bases). This CDR3 spans 13 amino acids. V was cut by 6 bases and J by 0 bases, with 11 bases left in between. Per germline, CDR1 SQVTM and CDR2 ANQGSEA. Here the CDR3 DNA reads TGCAGCGTCCGCGGGGGGATGAACACTGAAGCTTTCTTT. It encodes CSVRGGMNTEAFF. The full variable domain, with the rest looked up from reference TRBV29-1 and TRBJ1-1, is SAVISQKPSRDICQRGTSLTIQCQVDSQVTMMFWYRQQPGQSLTLIATANQGSEATYESGFVIDKFPISRPNLTFSTLTVSNMSPEDSSIYLCSVRGGMNTEAFFGQGTRLTVV.

The V call is TRBV2, the J call TRBJ1-1, with 8 nucleotides matching TRBD1. Unmatched junction bases numbered 7, after V lost 2 bases and J lost 5 bases. Germline loops: CDR1 SNHLY, CDR2 FYNNEI. The CDR3 has 15 amino acids. The DNA of the CDR3 is TGTGCCAGCAGTGAATTGGGAACAGGGGGGACTGAAGCTTTCTTT. Protein product: CASSELGTGGTEAFF.

The genes are TRBV28 and TRBJ1-6, with D uncertain. Germline V gene data show CDR1 as MDHEN and CDR2 as SYDVKM. The CDR3 totals 15 residues. V was clipped by 7 bases and J by 10 bases, with 20 bases between them. The chain's CDR3 is CASIFTVGSMSPLHF. The CDR3, as DNA: TGTGCCAGCATTTTCACTGTGGGGAGTATGTCACCCCTCCACTTT.

A note on this clone: Other DNA sequences of this sample code for an identical CDR3. The chain is built from TRBV5-8 and TRBJ1-2; TRBD1 matches 7 bases. This CDR3 is 12 amino acids long. V shed 4 bases and J 5 bases; nucleotides not matched to a gene: 2. Germline-derived CDR1 and CDR2 are SGHTS and YDEGEE. The CDR3 spells CASSLGQYGYTF. CDR3 DNA sequence: TGTGCCAGCAGCCTGGGACAGTATGGCTACACCTTC.

The chain combines TRBV5-1 with TRBJ2-3; no reliable D call. Trimming took off 3 bases at V and 2 bases at J, with 10 bases between the two ends. Germline V gene lookup returns CDR1 SGHRS and CDR2 YFSETQ. There are 14 residues in the CDR3. The CDR3 spells CASSYDGPTDTQYF. CDR3 in DNA: TGCGCCAGCAGCTACGACGGACCCACAGATACGCAGTATTTT.